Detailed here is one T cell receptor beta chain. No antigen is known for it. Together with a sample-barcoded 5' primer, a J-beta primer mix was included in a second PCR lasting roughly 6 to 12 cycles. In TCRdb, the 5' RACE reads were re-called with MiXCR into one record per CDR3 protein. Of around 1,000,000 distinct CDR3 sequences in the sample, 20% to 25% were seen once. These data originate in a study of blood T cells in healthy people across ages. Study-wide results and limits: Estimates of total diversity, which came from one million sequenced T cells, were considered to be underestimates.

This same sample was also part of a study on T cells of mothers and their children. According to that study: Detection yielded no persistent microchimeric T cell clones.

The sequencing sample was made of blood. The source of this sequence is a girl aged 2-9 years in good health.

The CDR3 loop is CASSYRTGHQPQHF. The DNA for the CDR3 is TGTGCCAGCAGTTATCGGACGGGTCATCAGCCCCAGCATTTT. V and J are TRBV28 and TRBJ1-5; D is unresolved. The CDR3 covers 14 residues. The germline V and J ends were trimmed by 4 bases and 5 bases, with 12 bases remaining between them. CDR1 is MDHEN and CDR2 is SYDVKM in the germline V gene.